These 4 T cell receptor beta chains originate from one sample sequenced in a study of technical replicates of blood from a few donors. TCRdb keeps only in-frame clones here, not all; method: immunoSEQ multiplex PCR. The sample shows 60,000 to 90,000 clones, approximately 95% of them seen only once. The source material was T cells isolated from PBMCs. The receptor set was obtained from a human donor in good health.

The chain links TRBV19 to TRBJ2-3, with 9 bases identical to TRBD2. With V trimmed by 3 bases and J by 1 base, 8 bases remained unmatched. Per germline, CDR1 LNHDA and CDR2 SQIVND (reference sequence). The CDR3 contains 17 residues. The CDR3 loop reads CASSINGLASGTDTQYF. The CDR3 DNA reads TGTGCCAGTAGTATTAATGGACTAGCGAGTGGCACAGATACGCAGTATTTT. Supplemented by reference TRBV19 and TRBJ2-3, the full variable domain reads DGGITQSPKYLFRKEGQNVTLSCEQNLNHDAMYWYRQDPGQGLRLIYYSQIVNDFQKGDIAEGYSVSREKKESFPLTVTSAQKNPTAFYLCASSINGLASGTDTQYFGPGTRLTVL.

V gene TRBV19 combines with J gene TRBJ1-6; the match to TRBD1 covers 8 bases. Germline lookup yields CDR1 LNHDA and CDR2 SQIVND (reference sequence). CDR3 length: 14 amino acids. J was trimmed by 8 bases and V by 5 bases; bases with no gene match: 5. DNA for the CDR3: TGTGCCAGTAGTGTGGACAGGGAGTATTCACCCCTCCACTTT. Protein: CASSVDREYSPLHF. The full variable domain, in which reference TRBV19 and TRBJ1-6 provide the parts outside the CDR3, is DGGITQSPKYLFRKEGQNVTLSCEQNLNHDAMYWYRQDPGQGLRLIYYSQIVNDFQKGDIAEGYSVSREKKESFPLTVTSAQKNPTAFYLCASSVDREYSPLHFGNGTRLTVT.

This chain connects TRBV27 to TRBJ2-1; a possible D gene is TRBD1 (5 bases). In germline, CDR1 is MNHEY, CDR2 SMNVEV (reference sequence). This CDR3 region has 15 residues. Trimming took off 0 bases at V and 8 bases at J, with 14 bases between the two ends. CDR3 nucleotides: TGTGCCAGCAGTTTATCGGAAAAACAGGTTTATGAGCAGTTCTTC. This codes for CASSLSEKQVYEQFF.

The rearrangement joins TRBV4-2 to TRBJ1-5; no definite D call. Germline V lookup: CDR1 LGHNA, CDR2 YNFKEQ. This CDR3 spans 15 amino acids. V was cut by 0 bases and J by 3 bases, with 9 bases left in between. This chain's CDR3 is CASSQEEQYNQPQHF. The CDR3 DNA is TGTGCCAGCAGCCAAGAGGAGCAGTACAATCAGCCCCAGCATTTT.